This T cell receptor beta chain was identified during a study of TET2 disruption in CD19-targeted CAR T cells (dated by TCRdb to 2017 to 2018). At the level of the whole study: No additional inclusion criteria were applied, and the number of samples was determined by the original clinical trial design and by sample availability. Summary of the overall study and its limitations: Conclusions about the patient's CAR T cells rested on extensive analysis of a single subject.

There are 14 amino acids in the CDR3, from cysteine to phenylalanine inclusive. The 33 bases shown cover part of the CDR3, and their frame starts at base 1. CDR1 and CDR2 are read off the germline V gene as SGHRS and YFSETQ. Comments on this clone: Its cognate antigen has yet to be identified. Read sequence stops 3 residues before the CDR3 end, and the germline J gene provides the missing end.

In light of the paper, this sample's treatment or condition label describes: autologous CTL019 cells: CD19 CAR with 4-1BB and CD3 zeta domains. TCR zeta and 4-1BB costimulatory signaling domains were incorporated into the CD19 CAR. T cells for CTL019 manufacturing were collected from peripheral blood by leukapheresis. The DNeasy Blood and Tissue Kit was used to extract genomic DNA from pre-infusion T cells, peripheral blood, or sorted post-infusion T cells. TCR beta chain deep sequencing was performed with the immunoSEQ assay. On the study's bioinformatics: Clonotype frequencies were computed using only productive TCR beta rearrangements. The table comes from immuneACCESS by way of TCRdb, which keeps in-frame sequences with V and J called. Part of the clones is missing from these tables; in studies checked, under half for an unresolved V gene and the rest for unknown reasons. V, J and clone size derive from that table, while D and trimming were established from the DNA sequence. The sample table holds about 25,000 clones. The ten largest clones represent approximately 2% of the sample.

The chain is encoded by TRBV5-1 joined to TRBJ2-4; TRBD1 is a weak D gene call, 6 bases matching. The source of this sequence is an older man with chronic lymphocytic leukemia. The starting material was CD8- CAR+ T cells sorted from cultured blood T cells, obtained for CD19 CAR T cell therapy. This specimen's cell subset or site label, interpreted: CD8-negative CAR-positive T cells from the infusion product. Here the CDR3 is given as CASSFSFGGLGQYF. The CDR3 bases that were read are TGCGCCAGCAGCTTTTCGTTTGGGGGCCTTGGT. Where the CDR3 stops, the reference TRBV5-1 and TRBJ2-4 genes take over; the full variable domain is KAGVTQTPRYLIKTRGQQVTLSCSPISGHRSVSWYQQTPGQGLQFLFEYFSETQRNKGNFPGRFSGRQFSNSRSEMNVSTLELGDSALYLCASSFSFGGLGQYFGAGTRLSVL.